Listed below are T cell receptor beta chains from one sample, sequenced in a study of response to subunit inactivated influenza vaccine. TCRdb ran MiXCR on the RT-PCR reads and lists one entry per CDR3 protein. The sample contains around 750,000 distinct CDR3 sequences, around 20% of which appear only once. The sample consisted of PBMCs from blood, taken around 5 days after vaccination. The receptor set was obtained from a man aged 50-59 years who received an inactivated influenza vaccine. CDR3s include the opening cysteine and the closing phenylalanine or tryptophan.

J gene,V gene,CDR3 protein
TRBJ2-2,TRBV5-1,CASSLDPHSNTGELFF
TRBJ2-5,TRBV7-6,CASSSPDREGTQYF
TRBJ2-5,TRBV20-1,CSARDYRTEETQYF
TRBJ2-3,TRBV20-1,CSAMGLLTDTQYF
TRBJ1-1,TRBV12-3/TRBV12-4,CASRRGQVATEAFF
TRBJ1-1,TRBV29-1,CSVAVGNTEAFF
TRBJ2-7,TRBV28,CASRRDRVSYEQYF
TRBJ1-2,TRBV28,CASSFGSWATGGYTF
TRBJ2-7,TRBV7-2,CASSIGPGTSGTYEQYF
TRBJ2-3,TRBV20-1,CSATSGELTDTQYF
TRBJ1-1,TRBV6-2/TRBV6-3,CASSPLQGAVNTEAFF
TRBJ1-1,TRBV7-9,CASSPTSGPEAFF
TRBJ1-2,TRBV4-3,CASSQVGTVKLYTF
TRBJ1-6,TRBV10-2,CASRLGQGVSPLHF
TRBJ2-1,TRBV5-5,CASTLGPSSYNEQFF
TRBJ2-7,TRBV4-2,CASSQDGSARGVAYF
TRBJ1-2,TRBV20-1,CSAPAPGKGHGYTF
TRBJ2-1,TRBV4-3,CASSQEQGFRSNEQFF
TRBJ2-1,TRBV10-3,CAISERGLAGVINEQFF
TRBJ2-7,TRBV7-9,CASSLPGQSSYEQYF